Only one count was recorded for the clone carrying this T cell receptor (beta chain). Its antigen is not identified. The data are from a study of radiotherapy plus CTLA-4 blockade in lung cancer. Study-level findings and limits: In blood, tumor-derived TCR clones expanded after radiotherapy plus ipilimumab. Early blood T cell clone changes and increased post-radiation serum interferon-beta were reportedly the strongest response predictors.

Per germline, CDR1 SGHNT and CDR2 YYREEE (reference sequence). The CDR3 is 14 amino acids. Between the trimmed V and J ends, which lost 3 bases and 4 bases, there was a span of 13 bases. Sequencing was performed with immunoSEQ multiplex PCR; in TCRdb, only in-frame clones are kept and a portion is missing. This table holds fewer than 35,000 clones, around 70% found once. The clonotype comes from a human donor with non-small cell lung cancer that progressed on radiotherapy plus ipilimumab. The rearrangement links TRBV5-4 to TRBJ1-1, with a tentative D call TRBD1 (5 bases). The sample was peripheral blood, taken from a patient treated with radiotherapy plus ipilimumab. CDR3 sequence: CASSSRGIGTEAFF. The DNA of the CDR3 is TGTGCCAGCAGCTCCCGGGGGATTGGCACTGAAGCTTTCTTT.